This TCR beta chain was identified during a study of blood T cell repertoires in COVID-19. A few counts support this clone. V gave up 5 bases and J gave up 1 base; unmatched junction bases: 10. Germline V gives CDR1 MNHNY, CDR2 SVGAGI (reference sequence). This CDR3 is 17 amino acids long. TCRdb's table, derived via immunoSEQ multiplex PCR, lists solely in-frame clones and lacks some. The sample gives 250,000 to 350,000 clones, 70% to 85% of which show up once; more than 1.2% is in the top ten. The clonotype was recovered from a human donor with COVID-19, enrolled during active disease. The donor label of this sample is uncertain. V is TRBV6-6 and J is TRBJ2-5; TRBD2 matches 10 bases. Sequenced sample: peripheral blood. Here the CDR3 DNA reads TGTGCCAGCAGTCCACCTTCTAGCGGGGGACTCCAAGAGACCCAGTACTTC. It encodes CASSPPSSGGLQETQYF.